This entry lists 8 T cell receptor beta chains sequenced from one sample in a study of graft-versus-host responses after intestinal transplantation. Grafts had their tissue processed, releasing intraepithelial and lamina propria lymphocytes. The repertoire was sequenced with immunoSEQ multiplex PCR; TCRdb's copy has only in-frame clones and lacks some. Among almost 30,000 clones listed, 60% to 85% were seen once. The sample in question was ileum tissue, obtained 98 days after intestinal transplantation. The receptors originated from a human patient who received an intestinal transplant, so some T cells may come from the graft donor.

V is TRBV10-2 and J is TRBJ2-7, with 9 nucleotides matching TRBD1. CDR3 length equals 15 residues. V dropped 3 bases and J dropped 5; count of bases not matched to a gene: 8. Germline CDR1 is WSHSY and CDR2 is SAAADI. The CDR3 region is CASSDAGQGRNEQYF. The CDR3 bases are TGCGCCAGCAGTGACGCCGGACAGGGGAGGAACGAGCAGTACTTC.

CDR3 region: CASSWKSGGVNTGELFF. The CDR3 region has the DNA TGCGCCAGCAGCTGGAAAAGCGGGGGGGTGAACACCGGGGAGCTGTTTTTT. This rearrangement joins TRBV5-1 to TRBJ2-2, with TRBD2 identical over 10 bases. The CDR3 totals 17 residues. Trimming removed 3 bases from V and 1 base from J; junction bases left unmatched: 6. Per germline, CDR1 SGHRS and CDR2 YFSETQ.

This sequence joins TRBV9 and TRBJ2-7; TRBD2 matches at 8 bases. This CDR3 spans 15 amino acids. Per the germline V gene, CDR1 is SGDLS and CDR2 is YYNGEE. V was clipped by 4 bases and J by 0 bases; unmatched bases: 6. CDR3: CASSQYGTSSYEQYF. CDR3 bases: TGTGCCAGCAGCCAATATGGGACTAGCTCCTACGAGCAGTACTTC.

V gene TRBV30 combines with J gene TRBJ1-1, with D possibly matching TRBD1 (5 bases). V was clipped by 5 bases and J by 3 bases, with 13 bases between them. Per the germline V gene, CDR1 is GTSNPN and CDR2 is SVGIG (reference sequence). The CDR3 spans 13 residues. CDR3 in amino acids: CAWDVGGYTEAFF. CDR3 nucleotides: TGTGCCTGGGACGTGGGGGGATACACTGAAGCTTTCTTT. Full variable domain (missing parts from reference TRBV30 and TRBJ1-1): SQTIHQWPATLVQPVGSPLSLECTVEGTSNPNLYWYRQAAGRGLQLLFYSVGIGQISSEVPQNLSASRPQDRQFILSSKKLLLSDSGFYLCAWDVGGYTEAFFGQGTRLTVV.

This rearrangement joins TRBV2 to TRBJ2-7; TRBD1 might be the D (5 bases). Germline lookup yields CDR1 SNHLY and CDR2 FYNNEI. V was pared by 2 bases and J by 2 bases, with 10 bases between. This CDR3 region has 14 residues. CDR3 loop: CASSETAGPYEQYF. The CDR3 DNA reads as TGTGCCAGCAGTGAAACGGCAGGGCCCTACGAGCAGTACTTC.

Within the sample, this clone is medium-sized. The chain has TRBV19 and TRBJ1-1, with D hard to call. Germline V lookup: CDR1 LNHDA, CDR2 SQIVND (reference sequence). This CDR3 region has 13 residues. With 3 bases removed from V and 3 bases from J, the gap between germline ends came to 8 bases. The CDR3 protein is CASSISGYTEAFF. The CDR3 nucleotides are TGTGCCAGTAGTATCAGCGGGTACACTGAAGCTTTCTTT.

The gene calls are TRBV30 and TRBJ1-6; a weak D match, TRBD1 (5 bases). V was trimmed by 2 bases and J by 2 bases, leaving 10 bases between them. Germline V gene lookup returns CDR1 GTSNPN and CDR2 SVGIG (reference sequence). CDR3 length: 15 residues. CDR3 DNA: TGTGCCTGGAGTACTGGGGCGGCCTATAATTCACCCCTCCACTTT. Its translation is CAWSTGAAYNSPLHF.

This sequence joins TRBV5-1 and TRBJ2-2; 7 bases map to TRBD1. The CDR3 loop spans 13 amino acids. J lost 5 bases, V lost 4 bases, and 2 bases had no gene match. CDR1 and CDR2 (germline): SGHRS, YFSETQ. CDR3 nucleotides: TGCGCCAGCAGCCAACAGGGGACCGGGGAGCTGTTTTTT. This gives the protein CASSQQGTGELFF.